Shown below are 23 T cell receptor beta chains from a single sample sequenced in a study of T cell responses to AZD1222 COVID-19 vaccine. Only in-frame clones appear in the TCRdb table, and some are missing; sequencing was by immunoSEQ multiplex PCR. The sample holds fewer than 30,000 clones, around 80% seen once. The input for sequencing was peripheral blood, taken on day 0 of AZD1222 vaccination. These receptors all come from an adult in good health.

The chain's CDR3 is CAWSFPDTQYF. The CDR3 coding sequence is TGTGCCTGGAGTTTCCCGGATACGCAGTATTTT. The chain joins TRBV30 to TRBJ2-3; no clear D. This CDR3 contains 11 residues. CDR1 is GTSNPN, CDR2 SVGIG, per germline (reference sequence). Deletions cut 2 bases from V and 6 bases from J, with 6 bases between.

The chain links TRBV13 to TRBJ2-1; D unresolved. Trimming shortened V by 5 bases and J by 9 bases, and 11 bases separated the two germline ends. The CDR3 covers 12 residues. CDR1 is PRHDT, CDR2 FYEKMQ, per germline (reference sequence). The chain's CDR3 is CASSQPSGEQFF. The CDR3 coding sequence is TGTGCCAGCAGCCAGCCGTCCGGTGAGCAGTTCTTC.

CDR3 sequence (DNA): TGCGCCAGCAGCAGAAGGTTCAACAGTTGCCTAGACGAAAATCAGCCCCAGCATTTT. Protein: CASSRRFNSCLDENQPQHF. This chain links TRBV5-1 with TRBJ1-5; D is ambiguous. Trimming removed 4 bases at V and 4 bases at J, with 27 bases between. Germline V gene lookup returns CDR1 SGHRS and CDR2 YFSETQ. The CDR3 extends over 19 amino acids.

This clone was detected only once. J is TRBJ1-1 and V is TRBV7-9; 7 positions match TRBD1. The germline gives CDR1 SEHNR, CDR2 FQNEAQ (reference sequence). The CDR3 has 13 amino acids. Germline trimming cut 6 bases from V and 7 bases from J; bases unmatched to any gene: 8. CDR3: CASRRGQNIEAFF. CDR3 DNA: TGTGCCAGCAGAAGGGGACAGAATATTGAAGCTTTCTTT.

The chain recombines TRBV14 with TRBJ2-5; D unresolved. Germline assignment: CDR1 SGHDN and CDR2 FVKESK. This CDR3 contains 15 residues. Trimming removed 1 base at V and 5 bases at J, with 14 bases between. DNA for the CDR3: TGTGCCAGCAGCCAAGGGGCCGTATGGGTCGAGACCCAGTACTTC. Its translation is CASSQGAVWVETQYF.

CDR3 sequence: CASSQAQGGYTF. In DNA form, the CDR3 reads TGTGCCAGCAGCCAAGCACAGGGTGGCTACACCTTC. The rearrangement joins TRBV3-1 (or the pseudogene TRBV3-2) to TRBJ1-2; tentative D call: TRBD1 (6 bases). The germline V gene has CDR1 LGHDT and CDR2 YNNKEL (reference sequence). V lost 1 base, J lost 7 bases, and 7 bases lay in between. The CDR3 spans 12 residues.

This chain connects TRBV27 to TRBJ2-6, with D uncertain. V gave up 3 bases and J gave up 2 bases, with 14 bases separating them. CDR1 and CDR2 (germline): MNHEY, SMNVEV (reference sequence). The CDR3 sequence is 17 residues long. Written as DNA, the CDR3 is TGTGCCAGCAGTTTCCTTGTGACTTCGACTGGGGCCAACGTCCTGACTTTC. Translation gives CASSFLVTSTGANVLTF.

The chain has TRBV6-5 and TRBJ2-3; D perhaps matches TRBD2 (7 bases). This CDR3 spans 14 amino acids. Germline V gene sequence: CDR1 MNHEY, CDR2 SVGAGI. The V end was cut by 6 bases, the J end by 0 bases, with 10 bases between. CDR3 amino acids: CASRAGASTDTQYF. CDR3 bases: TGTGCCAGCAGGGCGGGGGCTAGCACAGATACGCAGTATTTT.

This chain links TRBV5-4 with TRBJ2-6, with D perhaps TRBD1 (6 bases). Deletions cut 4 bases from V and 4 bases from J, with 12 bases between. The CDR3 runs to 15 residues. Germline loops: CDR1 SGHNT, CDR2 YYREEE (reference sequence). The CDR3 nucleotides read TGTGCCAGCAGCCTCAGGGGCACCGGGGCCAACGTCCTGACTTTC. This gives the protein CASSLRGTGANVLTF.

The genes are TRBV28 and TRBJ2-7; 10 bases are a match to TRBD1. V lost 5 bases to trimming and J lost 3 bases; unmatched junction nucleotides: 7. The CDR3 sequence is 15 residues long. The germline V gene encodes CDR1 MDHEN and CDR2 SYDVKM. The CDR3 DNA sequence: TGTGCCAGCAGTATTCCGGGACAGGGGTTCTACGAGCAGTACTTC. Translating gives CASSIPGQGFYEQYF.

The V call is TRBV19, the J call TRBJ2-1; D is ambiguous. CDR1 and CDR2 from the germline V gene are LNHDA and SQIVND (reference sequence). The length of the CDR3 is 11 residues. V lost 7 bases, J lost 3 bases, and 4 bases lay in between. The DNA for the CDR3 is TGTGCCAGTAAAGACTACAATGAGCAGTTCTTC. This translates into CASKDYNEQFF. Full variable domain (remainder filled in from reference TRBV19 and TRBJ2-1): DGGITQSPKYLFRKEGQNVTLSCEQNLNHDAMYWYRQDPGQGLRLIYYSQIVNDFQKGDIAEGYSVSREKKESFPLTVTSAQKNPTAFYLCASKDYNEQFFGPGTRLTVL.

The chain joins TRBV30 to TRBJ2-5, with 8 bases matching TRBD2. Per the germline V gene, CDR1 is GTSNPN and CDR2 is SVGIG (reference sequence). CDR3 length equals 13 residues. Trimming removed 5 bases from V and 7 bases from J; junction bases left unmatched: 9. CDR3 sequence: CAWGLGGAGTQYF. The CDR3 region has the DNA TGTGCCTGGGGACTCGGGGGGGCTGGGACCCAGTACTTC.

The chain links TRBV11-3 to TRBJ2-5; a weak D match, TRBD1 (7 bases). Trimming removed 5 bases from V and 5 bases from J, with 24 bases in between. CDR1 and CDR2 (germline): SGHNT, YENEEA. The CDR3 totals 17 residues. The CDR3 DNA is TGTGCCAGCAGCAGGGGGGACGCCGGGACAGTCCGGGAGACCCAGTACTTC. Its protein product is CASSRGDAGTVRETQYF. The full variable domain, completed using reference TRBV11-3 and TRBJ2-5, is EAGVVQSPRYKIIEKKQPVAFWCNPISGHNTLYWYLQNLGQGPELLIRYENEEAVDDSQLPKDRFSAERLKGVDSTLKIQPAELGDSAVYLCASSRGDAGTVRETQYFGPGTRLLVL.

The V gene is TRBV3-1 (or the pseudogene TRBV3-2), the J gene TRBJ2-3; D is ambiguous. Looked up from germline, CDR1 is LGHDT and CDR2 is YNNKEL (reference sequence). The CDR3 contains 14 residues. The V end was cut by 1 base, the J end by 4 bases, with 9 bases between. The CDR3, as DNA: TGTGCCAGCAGCCAAGCACCCGAGGCAGATACGCAGTATTTT. Translation: CASSQAPEADTQYF.

J is TRBJ2-3 and V is TRBV10-3; 14 positions agree with TRBD2. The V gene end was trimmed by 8 bases and the J gene end by 4 bases; junction bases not matched to a gene: 8. From germline, CDR1 is ENHRY and CDR2 SYGVKD. CDR3 length: 16 amino acids. The chain's CDR3 is CAIQRGTSGGADTQYF. CDR3 coding DNA: TGTGCCATCCAAAGAGGGACTAGCGGGGGTGCAGATACGCAGTATTTT.

The chain has TRBV19 and TRBJ2-4, with 8 positions matching TRBD1. CDR1 is LNHDA, CDR2 SQIVND, per germline (reference sequence). The CDR3 runs to 19 residues. The trim removed 4 bases at V and 1 base at J, leaving 15 bases unmatched. CDR3 sequence reads: CASSTSTFGQGLAKNIQYF. The CDR3 DNA sequence: TGTGCCAGTAGTACCTCTACCTTTGGACAGGGCTTGGCCAAAAACATTCAGTACTTC.

This clone is judged medium-sized (0.01 to 0.1%). This rearrangement joins TRBV11-2 to TRBJ1-2; no firm D call. V lost 5 bases to trimming and J lost 4 bases, with 14 bases between them. The germline gives CDR1 SGHAT, CDR2 FQNNGV. This CDR3 is built from 14 residues. This CDR3 reads CASSKDTAFYGYTF. DNA of the CDR3: TGTGCCAGCAGCAAAGATACAGCCTTCTATGGCTACACCTTC.

This chain uses TRBV20-1 with TRBJ2-1; D remains ambiguous. Trimming left V 5 bases short and J 10 bases short, with 12 bases between. This CDR3 has 11 amino acids. The germline V gene encodes CDR1 DFQATT and CDR2 SNEGSKA (reference sequence). CDR3 amino acids: CSALPQSEQFF. For the CDR3, the DNA is TGCAGTGCTCTCCCTCAGTCAGAGCAGTTCTTC.

The rearrangement links TRBV3-1 (or the pseudogene TRBV3-2) to TRBJ1-3; D gene ambiguous. This CDR3 comprises 14 residues. CDR1 and CDR2 (germline): LGHDT, YNNKEL (reference sequence). V lost 5 bases to trimming and J lost 1 base, with 9 bases between them. CDR3 residues: CASSLTDSGNTIYF. The DNA for the CDR3 is TGTGCCAGCAGCTTAACAGATTCTGGAAACACCATATATTTT.

This chain connects TRBV7-2 to TRBJ2-1; D may be TRBD1 (5 bases). Germline CDR1 is SGHTA and CDR2 is FQGNSA. The CDR3 is made up of 17 amino acids. V was cut by 5 bases and J by 9 bases, with 26 bases left in between. The CDR3 nucleotides read TGTGCCAGCAGCCCAACCCCCCAGGGAAGTACTATCTTTGAGCAGTTCTTC. It translates to CASSPTPQGSTIFEQFF.

There are a few counts of this clone. The genes are TRBV4-2 and TRBJ2-3; TRBD1 or TRBD2 may be the D gene (5 bases each). The CDR3 has 16 residues. Germline-derived CDR1 and CDR2 are LGHNA and YNFKEQ. V was clipped by 1 base and J by 5 bases, with 16 bases between them. CDR3 protein: CASSQGDGPNLDTQYF. The CDR3 DNA reads TGTGCCAGCAGCCAAGGGGACGGACCAAATCTAGATACGCAGTATTTT.

V and J are TRBV7-2 and TRBJ2-7; TRBD2 matches at 7 bases. J was trimmed by 2 bases and V by 5 bases; bases with no gene match: 18. This CDR3 is 18 amino acids long. Germline V CDR1 and CDR2: SGHTA, FQGNSA. CDR3 nucleotide sequence: TGTGCCAGCAGCCCAGGCCAAAGCGGGGCGGGAGCTGCCTACGAGCAGTACGTC. It encodes CASSPGQSGAGAAYEQYV.

The gene calls are TRBV5-1 and TRBJ2-3, with D hard to call. The CDR3 spans 12 residues. Trimming cost V 3 bases and J 8 bases, with 10 bases left between them. Germline V gives CDR1 SGHRS, CDR2 YFSETQ. The CDR3 DNA follows: TGCGCCAGCAGCTCTTTGACGGCTACGCAGTATTTT. Protein: CASSSLTATQYF.